This T cell receptor (beta chain) was retrieved from a study of shared clonotypes between healthy human individuals. Several immunoSEQ plates received, in even portions, the genomic DNA of each subset. Sorted-subset replicate PCR reactions were performed with around 200 ng DNA, corresponding to some 32,000 T cell genomes. Generated by immunoSEQ multiplex PCR, the TCRdb table keeps only in-frame clones and is missing some. The data show a few million clones, with roughly nine tenths seen just once and over 0.12% held by the top ten. Findings and limits, study-wide: Generation probabilities were higher for clonotypes shared across all four sorted-subset donors than for unshared ones.

Concerning this clone: The antigen is not known.

There are 16 residues in the CDR3. CDR1 is SGHRS and CDR2 is YFSETQ in the germline V gene. Trimming removed 2 bases at V and 7 bases at J, with 18 bases between. Sample: naive CD4+ T cells sorted from blood. Subset of the sample: CD45RA+ positively selected. This chain uses TRBV5-1 with TRBJ2-2; D is ambiguous. The clonotype originates from a man between 18 and 35 years old in good health. CDR3 in DNA: TGCGCCAGCAGCTTTTTGGGCACCCAAGAGGTCGGGGAGCTGTTTTTT. Its protein product is CASSFLGTQEVGELFF.